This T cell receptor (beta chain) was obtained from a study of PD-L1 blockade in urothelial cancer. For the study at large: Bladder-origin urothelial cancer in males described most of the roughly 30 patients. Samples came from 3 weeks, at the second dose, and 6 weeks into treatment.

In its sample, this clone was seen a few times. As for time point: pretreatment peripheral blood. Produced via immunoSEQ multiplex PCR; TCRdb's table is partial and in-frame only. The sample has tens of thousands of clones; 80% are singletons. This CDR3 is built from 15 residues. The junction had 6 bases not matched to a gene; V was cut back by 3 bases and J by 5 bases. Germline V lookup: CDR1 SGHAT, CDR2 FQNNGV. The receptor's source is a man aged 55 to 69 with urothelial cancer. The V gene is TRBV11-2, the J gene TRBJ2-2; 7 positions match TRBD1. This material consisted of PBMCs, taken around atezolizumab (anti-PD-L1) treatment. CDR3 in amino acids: CASSLGQSETGELFF. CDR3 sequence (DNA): TGTGCCAGCAGCTTGGGACAGTCAGAGACCGGGGAGCTGTTTTTT.